These 21 T cell receptor beta chains originate from one sample sequenced in a study of blood T cell repertoires in COVID-19. Sequencing used immunoSEQ multiplex PCR; TCRdb keeps in-frame clones, though not all of them. The sample has roughly 150,000 clones; 88% are singletons. Sequenced: peripheral blood. These receptors were taken from a man aged 45 to 65 who had recovered from COVID-19.

In DNA form, the CDR3 reads TGTGCCAGCAGCCGGACAGGGGCGTACAATGAGCAGTTCTTC. Its protein product is CASSRTGAYNEQFF. The V gene is TRBV5-4, the J gene TRBJ2-1; 9 nucleotides agree with TRBD1. Germline V gene lookup returns CDR1 SGHNT and CDR2 YYREEE (reference sequence). This CDR3 spans 14 amino acids. V shed 4 bases, J shed 4 bases, and the junction held 3 bases outside the gene matches.

The chain has TRBV7-2 and TRBJ2-3, with 10 nucleotides matching TRBD2. This CDR3 has 18 amino acids. Germline-derived CDR1 and CDR2 are SGHTA and FQGNSA. J was trimmed by 1 base and V by 2 bases; bases with no gene match: 9. CDR3 sequence reads: CASSLRLAGASGTDTQYF. Written as DNA, the CDR3 is TGTGCCAGCAGCTTAAGGCTAGCGGGAGCCTCGGGCACAGATACGCAGTATTTT.

This chain links TRBV29-1 with TRBJ2-1; 9 nucleotides match TRBD2. V shed 1 base and J 3 bases; nucleotides not matched to a gene: 1. There are 14 residues in the CDR3. CDR1 SQVTM and CDR2 ANQGSEA come from the germline V gene. CDR3 in amino acids: CSVEVAGVYNEQFF. CDR3 sequence (DNA): TGCAGCGTTGAAGTAGCGGGGGTCTACAATGAGCAGTTCTTC.

The rearrangement joins TRBV7-2 to TRBJ1-5, with a weak D call TRBD1 (6 bases). V was clipped by 4 bases and J by 6 bases, with 13 bases between them. Germline lookup yields CDR1 SGHTA and CDR2 FQGNSA. This CDR3 contains 14 residues. Written as DNA, the CDR3 is TGTGCCAGCAGCTGGCCGGACAGCGGTCAGCCCCAGCATTTT. This gives the protein CASSWPDSGQPQHF.

The V call is TRBV7-9, the J call TRBJ2-1, with TRBD1 as a possible D gene (5 bases). Germline-derived CDR1 and CDR2 are SEHNR and FQNEAQ (reference sequence). The ends were cut back, 3 bases at V and 10 bases at J, with 7 bases in the middle. The CDR3 covers 11 residues. The CDR3 DNA reads as TGTGCCAGCAGCTTCCGACAGGAGCAGTTCTTC. Protein product: CASSFRQEQFF.

V gene TRBV7-9 combines with J gene TRBJ1-1; D is possibly TRBD1 (5 bases). CDR1 SEHNR and CDR2 FQNEAQ come from the germline V gene (reference sequence). The CDR3 runs 16 residues. The V gene lost 5 bases and the J gene lost 0 bases, with 16 bases spanning the gap. CDR3 amino acids: CASSGPGTGVNTEAFF. CDR3 coding DNA: TGTGCCAGCAGCGGTCCCGGGACGGGAGTGAACACTGAAGCTTTCTTT.

This chain uses TRBV29-1 with TRBJ2-2, with D possibly matching TRBD2 (5 bases). Trimming stripped 5 bases from V and 6 bases from J, with 16 bases between. CDR1 and CDR2 from the germline V gene are SQVTM and ANQGSEA. The CDR3 contains 14 residues. The CDR3 DNA sequence: TGCAGCGTTCGGACGGGGAGTTCGGCCGGGGAGCTGTTTTTT. Protein product: CSVRTGSSAGELFF.

This chain uses TRBV6-2 or TRBV6-3 with TRBJ1-3; 7 bases fit TRBD1. CDR3 length: 16 residues. Germline V gene data show CDR1 as MNHEY and CDR2 as SVGEGT. V gave up 2 bases and J gave up 0 bases; unmatched junction bases: 4. The CDR3 bases are TGTGCCAGCAGTTACGGGACAGCTCACTCTGGAAACACCATATATTTT. As protein: CASSYGTAHSGNTIYF.

The rearrangement links TRBV6-5 to TRBJ1-2; no reliable D call. The germline CDR1 and CDR2 sequences are MNHEY and SVGAGI. This CDR3 is built from 13 residues. Trimming pared 8 bases from V and 7 bases from J, leaving 17 bases between. CDR3 in amino acids: CASGPGGFRGYTF. As DNA, the CDR3 is TGTGCCAGCGGGCCCGGAGGTTTCCGTGGCTACACCTTC.

This chain connects TRBV7-2 to TRBJ2-7; D is uncertain. Germline CDR1 is SGHTA and CDR2 is FQGNSA. V shed 1 base and J shed 0 bases, with 7 bases lying between them. CDR3 length: 14 amino acids. CDR3 residues: CASSLGPGSYEQYF. The CDR3 nucleotides are TGTGCCAGCAGCTTAGGGCCGGGCTCCTACGAGCAGTACTTC.

V usage is TRBV20-1 and J usage is TRBJ1-1; D not resolved. Per germline, CDR1 DFQATT and CDR2 SNEGSKA (reference sequence). V gave up 0 bases and J gave up 8 bases, with 7 bases separating them. CDR3 size: 11 residues. CDR3 sequence reads: CSARDIPEAFF. The CDR3, as DNA: TGCAGTGCTAGAGATATCCCGGAAGCTTTCTTT.

This clone was seen once. The chain has TRBV19 and TRBJ1-5; 8 nucleotides match TRBD1. Germline CDR1 reads LNHDA; CDR2 reads SQIVND (reference sequence). This CDR3 comprises 15 residues. V lost 3 bases to trimming and J lost 5 bases; unmatched junction nucleotides: 6. The CDR3 nucleotides are TGTGCCAGTAGTATGACAGGGGATCCCGATCAGCCCCAGCATTTT. Protein: CASSMTGDPDQPQHF.

The chain has TRBV7-9 and TRBJ1-3, with D hard to call. Trimming left V 6 bases short and J 0 bases short, with 6 bases between. Germline V gives CDR1 SEHNR, CDR2 FQNEAQ (reference sequence). This CDR3 has 13 residues. The CDR3 DNA reads as TGTGCCAGCAGACAGACCTCTGGAAACACCATATATTTT. This encodes CASRQTSGNTIYF.

This clone was counted between two and nine times. Within the sample, other DNA sequences also encode this same CDR3. The chain joins TRBV18 to TRBJ1-1, with D possibly TRBD1 on 5 matching bases. Germline CDR1 KGHSH, CDR2 LQKENI. This CDR3 has 12 residues. V lost 1 base to trimming and J lost 5 bases, with 5 bases between them. The CDR3, as DNA: TGTGCCAGCTCACCACAGGGGACTGAAGCTTTCTTT. As protein: CASSPQGTEAFF. The full variable domain, with the rest looked up from reference TRBV18 and TRBJ1-1, is NAGVMQNPRHLVRRRGQEARLRCSPMKGHSHVYWYRQLPEEGLKFMVYLQKENIIDESGMPKERFSAEFPKEGPSILRIQQVVRGDSAAYFCASSPQGTEAFFGQGTRLTVV.

This chain connects TRBV20-1 to TRBJ1-2; TRBD1 might be the D (5 bases). Germline CDR1 is DFQATT and CDR2 is SNEGSKA (reference sequence). The CDR3 is 18 residues long. Trimming took off 3 bases at V and 4 bases at J, with 27 bases between the two ends. CDR3: CSASHHSIGRADFYGYTF. As DNA, the CDR3 is TGCAGTGCTAGTCATCATTCGATCGGCAGGGCAGACTTCTATGGCTACACCTTC.

The rearrangement joins TRBV6-1 to TRBJ2-2; 9 nucleotides align to TRBD1. CDR3 length: 16 residues. Germline V gene data show CDR1 as MNHNS and CDR2 as SASEGT. With V trimmed by 0 bases and J by 4 bases, 3 bases remained unmatched. This CDR3 is CASSEAGTGITGELFF. For the CDR3, the DNA is TGTGCCAGCAGTGAAGCGGGGACAGGGATCACCGGGGAGCTGTTTTTT.

The chain combines TRBV19 with TRBJ1-2; 8 nucleotides line up with TRBD1. CDR3 length: 15 residues. Per the germline V gene, CDR1 is LNHDA and CDR2 is SQIVND (reference sequence). After removal of 0 bases from V and 7 bases from J, the junction contained 7 bases not matched to a gene. The CDR3 nucleotides are TGTGCCAGTAGTATAGATTGGACAGGGTTCCGTGGCTACACCTTC. As protein: CASSIDWTGFRGYTF.

The chain joins TRBV19 to TRBJ2-3; 7 nucleotides agree with TRBD1. J lost 2 bases, V lost 5 bases, and 4 bases had no gene match. The length of the CDR3 is 14 residues. Germline V CDR1 and CDR2: LNHDA, SQIVND (reference sequence). The CDR3 DNA follows: TGTGCCAGTAGTCTTGGGACAGCCACAGATACGCAGTATTTT. It encodes CASSLGTATDTQYF.

The count of this clone is one. V and J are TRBV29-1 and TRBJ2-2; 11 bases match TRBD1. The CDR3 consists of 15 residues. Germline V gene data show CDR1 as SQVTM and CDR2 as ANQGSEA. Unmatched junction bases numbered 5, after V lost 2 bases and J lost 6 bases. DNA of the CDR3: TGCAGCGTTGAACCTCGGACAGGGGGCTCCGGGGAGCTGTTTTTT. This translates into CSVEPRTGGSGELFF.

V gene TRBV19 combines with J gene TRBJ1-5; TRBD1 matches at 9 bases. The CDR3 contains 16 residues. V trimming: 3 bases; J trimming: 4 bases; junction bases outside the gene matches: 7. Germline loops: CDR1 LNHDA, CDR2 SQIVND (reference sequence). CDR3 sequence: CASSIGTGRNNQPQHF. The CDR3 DNA sequence: TGTGCCAGTAGTATTGGGACAGGGAGGAATAATCAGCCCCAGCATTTT.

J is TRBJ2-7 and V is TRBV3-1 (or the pseudogene TRBV3-2); possible D gene TRBD1, 6 bases. The CDR3 length is 15 residues. V was trimmed by 0 bases and J by 5 bases, leaving 14 bases between them. CDR1 is LGHDT, CDR2 YNNKEL, per germline (reference sequence). CDR3 sequence reads: CASSQDRAGANEQYF. The CDR3 bases are TGTGCCAGCAGCCAAGATCGGGCAGGGGCCAACGAGCAGTACTTC.